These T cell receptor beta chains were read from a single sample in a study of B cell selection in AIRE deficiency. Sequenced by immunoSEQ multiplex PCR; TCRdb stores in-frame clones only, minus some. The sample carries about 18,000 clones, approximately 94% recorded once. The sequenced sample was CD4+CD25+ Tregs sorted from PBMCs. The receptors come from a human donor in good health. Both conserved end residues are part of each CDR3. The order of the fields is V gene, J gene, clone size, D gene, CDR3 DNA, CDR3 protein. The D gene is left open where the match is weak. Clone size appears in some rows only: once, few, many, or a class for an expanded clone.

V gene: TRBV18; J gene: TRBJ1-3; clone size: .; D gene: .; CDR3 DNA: TGTGCCAGCTCACCACCGGGGGCCAGTAGGAACACCATATATTTT; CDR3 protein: CASSPPGASRNTIYF
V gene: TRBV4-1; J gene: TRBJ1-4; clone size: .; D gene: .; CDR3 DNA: TGCGCCAGCAGCCTCGGTGGGCAGGTTAATGAAAAACTGTTTTTT; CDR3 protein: CASSLGGQVNEKLFF
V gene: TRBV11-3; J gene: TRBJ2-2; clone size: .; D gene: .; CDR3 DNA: TGCGCCAGCAGCTTGGACAGCGCGAACACCGGGGAGCTGTTTTTT; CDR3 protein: CASSLDSANTGELFF
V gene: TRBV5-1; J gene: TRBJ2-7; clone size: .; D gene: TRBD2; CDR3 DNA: TGCGCCAGCAGCCAGGGACTAGCGGGAGGAATCGAGCAGTACTTC; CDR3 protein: CASSQGLAGGIEQYF
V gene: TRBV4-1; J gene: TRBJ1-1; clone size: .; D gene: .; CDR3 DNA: TGCGCCAGCAGCCTAGGGACCGTGAACACTGAAGCTTTCTTT; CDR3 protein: CASSLGTVNTEAFF
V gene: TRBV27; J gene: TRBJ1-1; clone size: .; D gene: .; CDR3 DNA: TGTGCCAGCCTTCGAGGGAACACTGAAGCTTTCTTT; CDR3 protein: CASLRGNTEAFF
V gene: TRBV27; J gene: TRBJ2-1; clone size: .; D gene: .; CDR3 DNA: TGTGCCAGCAGCAACCGCGATAGCCACGGTGAGCAGTTCTTC; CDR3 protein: CASSNRDSHGEQFF
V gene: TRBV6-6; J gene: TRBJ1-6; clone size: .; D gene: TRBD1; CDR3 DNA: TGTGCCAGCAGGTTTGGGACAGACGTGGGAAATTCACCCCTCCACTTT; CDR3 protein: CASRFGTDVGNSPLHF
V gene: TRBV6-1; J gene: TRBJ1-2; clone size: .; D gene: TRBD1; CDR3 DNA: TGTGCCAGCAGTAACAGGGGCTATGGCTACACCTTC; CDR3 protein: CASSNRGYGYTF
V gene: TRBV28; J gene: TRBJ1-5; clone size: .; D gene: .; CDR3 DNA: TGTGCCAGCAGTTTAGGGTCCTACCATCAGCCCCAGCATTTT; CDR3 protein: CASSLGSYHQPQHF
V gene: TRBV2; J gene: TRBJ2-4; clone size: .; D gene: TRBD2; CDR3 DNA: TGTGCCAGCAGTACTAGAGCGGGAGGGTCGGGGGCCATTCAGTACTTC; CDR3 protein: CASSTRAGGSGAIQYF
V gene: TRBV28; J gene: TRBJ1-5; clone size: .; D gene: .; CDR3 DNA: TGTGCCAGCAGCCTGACGGCTCGTATCCGGCCCCAGCATTTT; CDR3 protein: CASSLTARIRPQHF
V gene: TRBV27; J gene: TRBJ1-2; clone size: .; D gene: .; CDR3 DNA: TGTGCCAGCAGCCAAGACAGGCTCTATGGCTACACCTTC; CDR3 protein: CASSQDRLYGYTF
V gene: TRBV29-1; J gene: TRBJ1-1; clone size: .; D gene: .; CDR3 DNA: TGCAGCGTTGAAGGGGGCAGGAACACTGAAGCTTTCTTT; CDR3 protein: CSVEGGRNTEAFF
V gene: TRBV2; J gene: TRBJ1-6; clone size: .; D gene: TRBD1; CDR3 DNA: TGTGCCAGCAACGTACAGGGGTTGAGGAATAATTCACCCCTCCACTTT; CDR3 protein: CASNVQGLRNNSPLHF
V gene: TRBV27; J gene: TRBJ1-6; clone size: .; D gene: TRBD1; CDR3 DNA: TGTGCCAGCGGCAAACAGGGGGCGGTCTATAATTCACCCCTCCACTTT; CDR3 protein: CASGKQGAVYNSPLHF
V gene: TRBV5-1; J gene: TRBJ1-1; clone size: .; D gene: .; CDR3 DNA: TGCGCCAGCAGCCTGACGGGAGGGGACACTGAAGCTTTCTTT; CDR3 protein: CASSLTGGDTEAFF
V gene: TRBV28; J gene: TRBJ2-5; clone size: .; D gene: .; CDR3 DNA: TGTGCCAGCAGGAACCAGGCAAGGGAGACCCAGTACTTC; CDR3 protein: CASRNQARETQYF
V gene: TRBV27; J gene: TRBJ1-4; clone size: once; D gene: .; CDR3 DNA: TGTGCCAGCAAAACCTTATCTACTAATGAAAAACTGTTTTTT; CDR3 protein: CASKTLSTNEKLFF
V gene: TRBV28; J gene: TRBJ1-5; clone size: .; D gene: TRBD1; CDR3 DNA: TGTGCCAGCAGCCCCGTACAGGGGGGCTTTAATCCGCGCCTGGGTCAGCATTTT; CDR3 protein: CASSPVQGGFNPRLGQHF
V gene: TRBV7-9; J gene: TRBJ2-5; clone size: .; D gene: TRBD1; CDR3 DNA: TGTGCCAGCAGCCTCGGACAGGGAAGTCAGTACTTC; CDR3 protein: CASSLGQGSQYF
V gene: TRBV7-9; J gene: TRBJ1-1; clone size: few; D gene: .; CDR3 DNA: TGTGCCAGCAGCTCGACGGCCGGGACCCCTCCTGAAGCTTTCTTT; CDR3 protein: CASSSTAGTPPEAFF
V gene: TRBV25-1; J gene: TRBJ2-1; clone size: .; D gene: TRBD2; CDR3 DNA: TGTGCCAGCAGCCCCCAAGGACTAGCGGGCTCCTACAATGAGCAGTTCTTC; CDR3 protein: CASSPQGLAGSYNEQFF
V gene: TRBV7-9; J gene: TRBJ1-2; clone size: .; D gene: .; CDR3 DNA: TGTGCCAGCAGCTTAGTAGGGTCCTATGGCTACACCTTC; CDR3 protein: CASSLVGSYGYTF
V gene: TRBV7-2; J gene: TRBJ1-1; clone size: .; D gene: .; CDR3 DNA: TGTGCCAGCAGCTTAGAGGGGAACACTGAAGCTTTCTTT; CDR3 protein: CASSLEGNTEAFF
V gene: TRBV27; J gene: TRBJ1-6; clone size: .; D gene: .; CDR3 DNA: TGTGCCAGCAGTCCTGGAGTTTCGACAGGACTTTATAATTCACCCCTCCACTTT; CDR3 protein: CASSPGVSTGLYNSPLHF
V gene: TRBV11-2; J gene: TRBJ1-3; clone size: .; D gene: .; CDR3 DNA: TGTGCCAGCAGCTTAGGCGTCGGTGAGAGCTCTGGAAACACCATATATTTT; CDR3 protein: CASSLGVGESSGNTIYF
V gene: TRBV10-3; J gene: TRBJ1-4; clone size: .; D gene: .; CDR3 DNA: TGTGCCATCAGTGAGTCGATTGGAAAACTGTTTTTT; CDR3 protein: CAISESIGKLFF
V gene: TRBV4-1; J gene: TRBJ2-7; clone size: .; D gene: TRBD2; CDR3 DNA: TGCGCCAGCAGCCAAATTCCGGGACTAGCGGCAGACTACGAGCAGTACTTC; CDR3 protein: CASSQIPGLAADYEQYF
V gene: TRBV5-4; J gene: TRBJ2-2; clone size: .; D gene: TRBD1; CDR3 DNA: TGTGCCAGCAGCGGACAGGGGAGCACCGGGGAGCTGTTTTTT; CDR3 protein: CASSGQGSTGELFF
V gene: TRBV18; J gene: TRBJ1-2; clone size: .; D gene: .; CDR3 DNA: TGTGCCAGCTCACCCCAAGGAGATGGCTATGGCTACACCTTC; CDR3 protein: CASSPQGDGYGYTF
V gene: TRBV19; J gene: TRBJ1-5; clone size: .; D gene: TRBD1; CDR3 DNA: TGTGCCAGTAGTGTTAGGGGGCATGGCAATCAGCCCCAGCATTTT; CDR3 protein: CASSVRGHGNQPQHF
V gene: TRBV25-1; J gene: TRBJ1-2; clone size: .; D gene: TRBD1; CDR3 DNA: TGTGCCAGCAGTGTTTCTCACGGGACAGCCTATGGCTACACCTTC; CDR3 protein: CASSVSHGTAYGYTF